The 8 T cell receptor beta chains listed next were all sequenced from one sample in a study of blood T cells in healthy people across ages. A sample-barcoded 5' primer and a J-beta primer mix were used in a second PCR of about 6 to 11 cycles. TCRdb called the 5' RACE reads again in MiXCR, with one record for every CDR3 protein. The sample carries around 1,500,000 distinct CDR3 sequences, 28% recorded once. The sequenced sample was blood. These receptors all stem from a woman between 25 and 40 years old in good health.

This clonotype has only a few counts. The chain carries TRBV4-1 and TRBJ2-7, with unresolved D. V shed 4 bases and J shed 3 bases, with 10 bases lying between them. The CDR3 covers 13 residues. Germline assignment: CDR1 MGHRA and CDR2 YSYEKL. The CDR3 is CASSLRANYEQYF. CDR3 in DNA: TGCGCCAGCAGCCTTCGCGCGAACTACGAGCAGTACTTC.

On this clonotype: A read error may be the cause here, since a much bigger clone is one base away. V and J are TRBV7-6 and TRBJ2-1, with 11 positions matching TRBD2. The J call could be wrong; TRBJ2-7 is a better fit for the DNA end. The CDR3 consists of 13 residues. From germline, CDR1 is SGHVS and CDR2 FNYEAQ. The DNA of the CDR3 is TGTGCCAGCAGGGGGACTAGCGGCAATGAGCAGTACTTC. Translation: CASRGTSGNEQYF.

The gene calls are TRBV27 and TRBJ2-7, with TRBD2 matching over 11 bases. The DNA matches TRBJ2-5 better at its end, which makes the J call doubtful. Germline V gene sequence: CDR1 MNHEY, CDR2 SMNVEV (reference sequence). The CDR3 is 16 amino acids. CDR3 protein: CASSLFSGGGQETQYF. The CDR3 DNA reads as TGTGCCAGCAGTTTATTTAGCGGGGGGGGACAAGAGACCCAGTACTTC.

This clonotype was counted between two and nine times. The J gene is TRBJ2-2, the V gene TRBV10-3; D may be TRBD1 (5 bases). Germline loops: CDR1 ENHRY, CDR2 SYGVKD. The ends were cut back, 4 bases at V and 3 bases at J, with 9 bases in the middle. This CDR3 region has 14 residues. CDR3 sequence reads: CAISGPTDTGELFF. The CDR3, as DNA: TGTGCCATCAGTGGCCCGACAGACACCGGGGAGCTGTTTTTT.

The chain has TRBV20-1 and TRBJ2-4; D possibly corresponds to TRBD2 (5 bases). Trimming stripped 3 bases from V and 13 bases from J, with 22 bases between. Germline assignment: CDR1 DFQATT and CDR2 SNEGSKA (reference sequence). The CDR3 runs 14 residues. Here the CDR3 reads CSARGDPLPNEQYF. Here the CDR3 DNA reads TGCAGTGCTAGGGGAGACCCCCTTCCCAATGAGCAGTACTTC.

This clonotype was picked up a small number of times. The CDR3 sequence: CAVSSGTGYNEQFF. CDR3 in DNA: TGTGCCGTTTCCTCCGGGACCGGTTACAATGAGCAGTTCTTC. This chain links TRBV6-1 with TRBJ2-1, with D perhaps TRBD1 or TRBD2 (5 bases each). V lost 11 bases and J 4 bases, leaving 18 bases between the germline ends. CDR3 size: 14 residues. Germline lookup yields CDR1 MNHNS and CDR2 SASEGT.

V gene TRBV6-5 combines with J gene TRBJ2-1; 10 bases line up with TRBD1. Looked up from germline, CDR1 is MNHEY and CDR2 is SVGAGI. The J segment lost 12 bases and the V segment lost 5 bases, leaving 13 bases of the junction unmatched. The CDR3 runs 15 residues. The CDR3 DNA reads as TGTGCCAGCAGTATCGACAGGGGGCAGGGTGTAGGGCAGTTCTTC. As protein: CASSIDRGQGVGQFF.

The chain carries TRBV29-1 and TRBJ2-7; TRBD1 is a possible D gene (6 bases). The germline V gene encodes CDR1 SQVTM and CDR2 ANQGSEA. V shed 4 bases and J shed 0 bases, with 13 bases lying between them. This CDR3 spans 14 amino acids. The chain's CDR3 is CSVGSVQGSYEQYF. CDR3 nucleotide sequence: TGCAGCGTTGGAAGCGTACAGGGCTCCTACGAGCAGTACTTC.